These 4 T cell receptor beta chains were all obtained from the same sample, sequenced in a study of blood T cell repertoires in COVID-19. Data came from immunoSEQ multiplex PCR; TCRdb stores just in-frame clones and leaves some out. The sample yields hundreds of thousands of clones, about four fifths seen once. Specimen: peripheral blood. These receptors were taken from a woman in her forties or fifties who had recovered from COVID-19.

This clone was recorded once. CDR3 in DNA: TGTGCCAGCAGCCAGCAAGGAGCGACCATATATCTGGGTACGCAGTATTTT. This sequence encodes CASSQQGATIYLGTQYF. This sequence joins TRBV7-8 and TRBJ2-3; D gene ambiguous. The CDR3 loop spans 17 amino acids. Trimming shortened V by 5 bases and J by 8 bases, and 26 bases separated the two germline ends. The germline V gene has CDR1 SGHVS and CDR2 FQNEAQ. The full variable domain, its missing parts supplied by reference TRBV7-8 and TRBJ2-3, is GAGVSQSPRYKVAKRGQDVALRCDPISGHVSLFWYQQALGQGPEFLTYFQNEAQLDKSGLPSDRFFAERPEGSVSTLKIQRTQQEDSAVYLCASSQQGATIYLGTQYFGPGTRLTVL.

This clone appeared many times. This chain links TRBV10-1 with TRBJ2-2; 15 bases match TRBD2. V shed 7 bases, J shed 4 bases, and the junction held 10 bases outside the gene matches. CDR1 is WNHNN, CDR2 SYGVQD, per germline (reference sequence). CDR3 length: 18 residues. DNA for the CDR3: TGCGCCAGCACTCCCGGGACTAGCGGGAGGCGTCGCACCGGGGAGCTGTTTTTT. Translation gives CASTPGTSGRRRTGELFF.

This chain joins TRBV12-2 and TRBJ2-6; the table's D call TRBD1 went unverified against the DNA. TRBV12-2 is shown as a pseudogene. The CDR3 spans 15 residues. CDR3 sequence (DNA): TGTGCAAGTCGCTTAGAATCCCATGGGGCCAACGTCCTGACTTTC. Amino acid sequence: CASRLESHGANVLTF.

This chain joins TRBV7-2 and TRBJ1-6; D remains unclear. Germline loops: CDR1 SGHTA, CDR2 FQGNSA. The CDR3 is 13 residues long. With 5 bases removed from V and 9 bases from J, the gap between germline ends came to 11 bases. DNA for the CDR3: TGTGCCAGCAGCCCCCAAGAGGGTTCACCCCTCCACTTT. As protein: CASSPQEGSPLHF.